Presented here are 5 T cell receptor beta chains from one specimen sequenced in a study of blood T cell repertoires in COVID-19. Repertoires were generated with immunoSEQ multiplex PCR, while TCRdb's copy carries only in-frame clones and drops some. The sample has approximately 210,000 clones, roughly 80% seen once; the top ten hold 15% to 20%. Material: peripheral blood. The source is a young man with active or convalescent COVID-19.

CDR3 DNA sequence: TGTGCCTGGGCCACAGGACAGGGAAACTATGGCTACACCTTC. Residues: CAWATGQGNYGYTF. V usage is TRBV30 and J usage is TRBJ1-2, with 8 bases aligning to TRBD1. This CDR3 has 14 amino acids. Germline V gives CDR1 GTSNPN, CDR2 SVGIG (reference sequence). With 5 bases clipped from V and 2 bases from J, the junction kept 7 bases outside the gene matches.

The chain combines TRBV19 with TRBJ1-2, with D unclear. The CDR3 has 18 residues. CDR1 is LNHDA, CDR2 SQIVND, per germline (reference sequence). With 2 bases removed from V and 4 bases from J, the gap between germline ends came to 23 bases. CDR3 sequence: CASSIRGYQYRPFYGYTF. Written as DNA, the CDR3 is TGTGCCAGTAGTATACGAGGGTATCAATATCGCCCATTCTATGGCTACACCTTC.

The J gene is TRBJ2-7, the V gene TRBV6-5; D might be TRBD2 (6 bases). The CDR3 covers 13 residues. Per the germline V gene, CDR1 is MNHEY and CDR2 is SVGAGI. V gave up 6 bases and J gave up 0 bases, with 9 bases separating them. In DNA form, the CDR3 reads TGTGCCAGCAGCGCGGGGACCTCCTACGAGCAGTACTTC. Protein product: CASSAGTSYEQYF.

The J gene is TRBJ2-2, the V gene TRBV27; 8 bases are shared with TRBD2. The CDR3 runs 15 residues. Germline-derived CDR1 and CDR2 are MNHEY and SMNVEV (reference sequence). J gave up 5 bases and V 2 bases, and 4 bases lay outside the gene matches. CDR3 region: CASSLDGRGTGELFF. CDR3 nucleotides: TGTGCCAGCAGTTTAGACGGGAGGGGTACCGGGGAGCTGTTTTTT.

This chain links TRBV5-8 with TRBJ1-1, with 11 bases fitting TRBD1. CDR3 size: 15 residues. V shed 3 bases and J 3 bases; nucleotides not matched to a gene: 4. Per the germline V gene, CDR1 is SGHTS and CDR2 is YDEGEE. The CDR3 nucleotides are TGTGCCAGCAGCTCGGACAGGGGGCTGGACACTGAAGCTTTCTTT. Its translation: CASSSDRGLDTEAFF.